This passage covers 30 T cell receptor beta chains from one sample sequenced in a study of tumor-infiltrating lymphocytes in primary liver carcinoma. TCR beta cDNA was made from 500 ng total RNA with a constant-region primer. Three-round nested multiplex PCR performed with slightly modified ARM-PCR produced the TCR beta libraries. The first two PCR rounds used TRBV1-TRBV30 primers with a Cbeta primer, around 10 cycles each. One entry per CDR3 protein, called by TCRdb with MiXCR from the multiplex PCR reads. The data contain about 330,000 distinct CDR3 sequences, around 60% of them seen just once; the ten biggest clones take up about 6.5%. Out of unsorted whole blood came the blood RNA, and germline DNA was extracted as well. Source material: peripheral blood. The receptors come from a man aged 40-50 years with primary liver carcinoma and hepatitis B virus infection.

Turning to this clonotype: One base away lies a much larger clone, so this may be a sequencing read error. The chain carries TRBV20-1 and TRBJ2-5; the D is unclear. CDR3 size: 13 residues. The V gene's germline CDR1 is DFQATT and CDR2 SNEGSKA (reference sequence). Trimming cost V 2 bases and J 2 bases, with 9 bases left between them. CDR3: CSARSWPQETQYF. The DNA of the CDR3 is TGCAGTGCTAGATCGTGGCCGCAAGAGACCCAGTACTTC.

Details on this clonotype: One end of the junction is discordant with germline, which a read error may explain. This CDR3 is CASRPKDRGSTGTQYF. CDR3 bases: TGTGCCAGCAGACCCAAAGACAGGGGATCCACAGGTACGCAGTATTTT. The V and J genes are TRBV6-6 and TRBJ2-3; 8 bases fit TRBD1. The CDR3 runs to 16 residues. Germline V gene lookup returns CDR1 MNHNY and CDR2 SVGAGI (reference sequence).

This clonotype has a handful of counts. This sequence may be a read error, since a much larger clone differs from it by one base. The J gene is TRBJ2-1, the V gene TRBV29-1; no reliable D call. V lost 7 bases, J lost 1 base, and 14 bases lay in between. Germline values: CDR1 SQVTM, CDR2 ANQGSEA. The CDR3 consists of 14 residues. The CDR3 sequence: CSETHSRSYNEQFF. DNA of the CDR3: TGCAGCGAGACCCATTCGAGATCCTACAATGAGCAGTTCTTC.

This clonotype was observed many times. The rearrangement uses TRBV14 and TRBJ2-3; 9 positions match TRBD2. Germline CDR1 reads SGHDN; CDR2 reads FVKESK. This CDR3 has 15 amino acids. V shed 0 bases, J shed 5 bases, and the junction held 3 bases outside the gene matches. The CDR3 is CASSQDSGSVDTQYF. The DNA for the CDR3 is TGTGCCAGCAGCCAAGATAGCGGGAGCGTAGATACGCAGTATTTT.

Concerning this clonotype: The germline gene is not matched at one end of the junction; a read error may be the cause. The genes are TRBV5-4 and TRBJ1-1; unclear D gene. This CDR3 contains 14 residues. CDR1 is SGHNT, CDR2 YYREEE, per germline (reference sequence). The CDR3 loop is CASSSPGTNTETFF. The CDR3 DNA reads TGTGCCAGCTCGAGTCCAGGTACGAACACTGAAACTTTCTTT.

In the case of this clonotype: It may be a read error: a sequence one base away is much more abundant. The J gene is TRBJ1-5, the V gene TRBV4-1, with D hard to call. This CDR3 contains 14 residues. V lost 0 bases, J lost 9 bases, and 12 bases lay in between. Germline values: CDR1 MGHRA, CDR2 YSYEKL. CDR3 in DNA: TGCGCCAGCAGCCAAGAGCCAAATATGGGGCCCCAGCATTTT. Translating it yields CASSQEPNMGPQHF.

Concerning this clonotype: A much larger clone sits a single nucleotide away, making a read error possible. The chain carries TRBV12-3 or TRBV12-4 and TRBJ2-7, with D unresolved. CDR3 size: 12 residues. Trimming took 8 bases from V and 5 from J, leaving 13 bases between them. The CDR3 region has the DNA TGTGCCAGCGGCAGCGTGGGCCACGAGCAGTACTTC. Amino acid sequence: CASGSVGHEQYF.

This clonotype was counted a few times. A clone one base away is much larger, so this may be a read error. This sequence joins TRBV10-2 and TRBJ2-2; 7 positions agree with TRBD2. V shed 5 bases, J shed 7 bases, and the junction held 4 bases outside the gene matches. This CDR3 is built from 13 residues. In germline, CDR1 is WSHSY, CDR2 SAAADI. The CDR3 coding sequence is TGCGCCAGCAGTACATGGACTAGCGGGGAGCTGTTTTTT. Translating gives CASSTWTSGELFF.

With regard to this clonotype: It may be a read error: a sequence one base away is much more abundant. V and J are TRBV6-5 and TRBJ2-3; no clear D gene. V lost 0 bases, J lost 8 bases, and 6 bases lay in between. Germline V gives CDR1 MNHEY, CDR2 SVGAGI. This CDR3 is built from 12 residues. The CDR3 bases are TGTGCCAGCAGTTACTCTATGGGTACGCAGTATTTT. The encoded protein is CASSYSMGTQYF.

This clonotype came up a few times. V usage is TRBV29-1 and J usage is TRBJ1-1, with D perhaps matching TRBD1 (6 bases). The V end was cut by 3 bases, the J end by 3 bases, with 11 bases between. CDR3 length: 13 residues. Germline assignment: CDR1 SQVTM and CDR2 ANQGSEA. CDR3 loop: CSVDRGVHTEAFF. For the CDR3, the DNA is TGCAGCGTTGACAGGGGCGTACACACTGAAGCTTTCTTT.

In regard to this clonotype: This clone may be a read error of a much larger clone one base away. The chain uses TRBV12-3 or TRBV12-4 and TRBJ2-1; 12 nucleotides match TRBD1. This CDR3 is 15 amino acids long. CDR3 coding DNA: TGTGTCAGCAGCCCAGGGGACAGGGGGCGTAATGAGCAGTTCTTC. Translating gives CVSSPGDRGRNEQFF.

This clonotype was counted many times. The chain combines TRBV6-5 with TRBJ1-1; perhaps TRBD1 as D (6 bases). The V end was cut by 7 bases, the J end by 4 bases, with 7 bases between. CDR1 MNHEY and CDR2 SVGAGI come from the germline V gene. The CDR3 length is 11 residues. CDR3 sequence (DNA): TGTGCCAGCAAGGGGGGCACTGAAGCTTTCTTT. Translating gives CASKGGTEAFF.

This clonotype appeared many times. The CDR3 is CASSENRLIYEQYF. CDR3 bases: TGTGCCAGCAGTGAAAACAGGTTAATCTACGAGCAGTACTTC. The chain links TRBV6-1 to TRBJ2-7, with a tentative D call TRBD1 (5 bases). This CDR3 is 14 amino acids long. V lost 2 bases and J lost 3, with 11 bases in between. Germline CDR1 is MNHNS and CDR2 is SASEGT.

In the case of this clonotype: Since a much larger clone is just one base distant, this may be a read error. The rearrangement links TRBV5-4 to TRBJ1-5; D possibly corresponds to TRBD1 (6 bases). This CDR3 is 14 amino acids long. Per germline, CDR1 SGHNT and CDR2 YYREEE (reference sequence). For the CDR3, the DNA is TGTTCCAGCAGCTTCCGGGGGGCGGACCAGCCCCAGCATTTT. It translates to CSSSFRGADQPQHF.

This clonotype was seen ten or more times. The V call is TRBV6-2 or TRBV6-3, the J call TRBJ2-7; no clear D gene. V was trimmed by 4 bases and J by 3 bases, leaving 16 bases between them. Germline CDR1 MNHEY, CDR2 SVGEGT. This CDR3 region has 15 residues. DNA of the CDR3: TGTGCCAGCAGTTTTGGAGCGTCCCTCCACTACGAGCAGTACTTC. The encoded protein is CASSFGASLHYEQYF.

As concerns this clonotype: A much more abundant neighbour one base away suggests this may be a read error. The rearrangement joins TRBV6-1 to TRBJ2-1, with unresolved D. CDR1 MNHNS and CDR2 SASEGT come from the germline V gene. V lost 8 bases to trimming and J lost 9 bases, with 20 bases between them. The CDR3 loop spans 14 amino acids. CDR3 in amino acids: CASRRVGRQGEQFF. The CDR3 DNA follows: TGTGCCAGCCGACGGGTGGGAAGGCAAGGTGAGCAGTTCTTC.

V and J are TRBV6-5 and TRBJ1-2; D not resolved. Germline loops: CDR1 MNHEY, CDR2 SVGAGI. V was shortened by 6 bases and J by 4 bases, with 15 bases between the two germline ends. The CDR3 sequence is 14 residues long. The CDR3 nucleotides read TGTGCCAGCAGGGCTACGGGGTACTCCTATGGCTACACCTTC. Translation: CASRATGYSYGYTF.

This clonotype was recorded once. This could be a read error, since a much larger clone is one nucleotide away. Given the absence of the conserved phenylalanine or tryptophan at the CDR3 end, a read error is likely. The chain is built from TRBV12-3 or TRBV12-4 and TRBJ1-6, with 10 bases lining up with TRBD1. J lost 7 bases, V lost 6 bases, and 6 bases had no gene match. The CDR3 totals 15 residues. The CDR3 coding sequence is TGTGCCAGCAGCCCGGACAGGGGGTGGAATTCACCCCTCCACCTT. As protein: CASSPDRGWNSPLHL.

To note about this clonotype: This may stem from a read error, because a much larger clone lies one nucleotide away. The chain recombines TRBV12-3 or TRBV12-4 with TRBJ2-1; 8 bases map to TRBD2. The CDR3 runs to 20 residues. The CDR3: CTSSLGASVVAGSSYNEQFF. CDR3 nucleotide sequence: TGTACCAGCAGTTTAGGGGCCTCCGTGGTAGCGGGATCGTCCTACAATGAGCAGTTCTTC.

This clonotype was counted ten times or more. The chain carries TRBV11-2 and TRBJ1-4; D is possibly TRBD1 (6 bases). This CDR3 region has 15 residues. Germline V lookup: CDR1 SGHAT, CDR2 FQNNGV. Trimming took 3 bases from V and 4 from J, leaving 12 bases between them. CDR3 amino acids: CASSFGQSFNEKLFF. The CDR3 DNA reads TGTGCCAGCAGCTTCGGACAGTCTTTTAATGAAAAACTGTTTTTT.

Comment on this clonotype: As the CDR3 is not closed by the conserved phenylalanine or tryptophan, this likely results from a read error. This chain links TRBV6-1 with TRBJ2-1; 15 nucleotides match TRBD2. V lost 6 bases and J lost 4; bases outside the gene matches: 10. The germline V gene has CDR1 MNHNS and CDR2 SASEGT. The CDR3 totals 18 residues. DNA of the CDR3: TGTGCCAGCAGCTGGACTAGCGGGAGGGCCTCGACGTACAATGAGCAGTTCTTA. It encodes CASSWTSGRASTYNEQFL.

On this clonotype itself: The germline gene is not matched at one end of the junction; a read error may be the cause. The chain joins TRBV6-2 or TRBV6-3 to TRBJ2-5, with D possibly being TRBD2 (6 bases). The CDR3 has 15 residues. The V gene's germline CDR1 is MNHEY and CDR2 SVGEGT. The CDR3 here is CGSSFNSLRGETQYF. CDR3 sequence (DNA): TGTGGCAGCAGTTTTAACTCGCTCCGGGGGGAGACCCAGTACTTC.

The V call is TRBV13, the J call TRBJ2-7; 7 bases are a match to TRBD2. There are 16 residues in the CDR3. The V and J ends lost 3 bases and 12 bases, in that order; junction bases with no gene match: 20. Germline values: CDR1 PRHDT, CDR2 FYEKMQ (reference sequence). CDR3 DNA: TGTGCCAGCAGCTTTACGGGGGAGGGTCAACCAAGTAGGAGGTACTTC. This sequence encodes CASSFTGEGQPSRRYF.

As to this clonotype: A much larger clone is a single base away; this may be a read error. This chain uses TRBV6-5 with TRBJ2-7; D possibly matches TRBD1 or TRBD2 (5 bases each). V lost 6 bases and J 3 bases, leaving 12 bases between the germline ends. Germline values: CDR1 MNHEY, CDR2 SVGAGI. The CDR3 loop spans 13 amino acids. This CDR3 is CASRAPGRYEQYF. DNA for the CDR3: TGTGCCAGCAGGGCCCCGGGGCGCTACGAGCAGTACTTC.

This clonotype occurred many times. The CDR3 ends on some other residue instead of the conserved phenylalanine or tryptophan, so this is likely a read error. This rearrangement joins TRBV11-3 to TRBJ2-1; no clear D gene. This CDR3 contains 12 residues. V gave up 3 bases and J gave up 7 bases, with 7 bases separating them. Germline CDR1 and CDR2: SGHNT and YENEEA. The CDR3 DNA is TGTGCCAGCAGCTTTTTGGGGAATGAGCAGTTCCTC. Translated, it gives CASSFLGNEQFL.

Concerning this clonotype itself: A much larger clonotype is one base distant, so this may be a read error. The chain uses TRBV4-2 and TRBJ2-7; a possible D gene is TRBD2 (6 bases). Germline V CDR1 and CDR2: LGHNA, YNFKEQ. The CDR3 loop spans 13 amino acids. The CDR3 bases are TGTGTCAGCAGCCACCTGACTAGTGGCGAGCAGTACTTC. Translating it yields CVSSHLTSGEQYF.

Comment on this clonotype: Germline and junction disagree at one end, which may indicate a read error. V and J are TRBV6-5 and TRBJ1-1; D is unclear. The CDR3 spans 16 residues. Germline assignment: CDR1 MNHEY and CDR2 SVGAGI. CDR3 coding DNA: TGTGCCAGCAGTTACTCGAAGGAGGAGATGAACACTGAAGTTTTCTTT. Translated, it gives CASSYSKEEMNTEVFF.

On this clonotype: Mismatch with germline at one junction end may stem from a read error. The chain combines TRBV11-2 with TRBJ1-1; D call uncertain. CDR1 is SGHAT and CDR2 is FQNNGV in the germline V gene. The CDR3 has 14 amino acids. The CDR3 loop is CASCMDSSNTEAFF. DNA of the CDR3: TGTGCCAGCTGCATGGACTCTTCGAACACTGAGGCTTTCTTT. Supplemented by reference TRBV11-2 and TRBJ1-1, the full variable domain reads EAGVAQSPRYKIIEKRQSVAFWCNPISGHATLYWYQQILGQGPKLLIQFQNNGVVDDSQLPKDRFSAERLKGVDSTLKIQPAKLEDSAVYLCASCMDSSNTEAFFGQGTRLTVV.

Points on this clonotype: This may be a read error: a much more frequent sequence differs by one nucleotide. The J gene is TRBJ2-7, the V gene TRBV4-3; D uncertain. CDR3 length: 13 amino acids. Germline lookup yields CDR1 LGHNA and CDR2 YSLEER. With 0 bases removed from V and 5 bases from J, the gap between germline ends came to 8 bases. The CDR3: CASSQDGFNEQYF. Written as DNA, the CDR3 is TGCGCCAGCAGCCAAGATGGGTTTAACGAGCAGTACTTC.

A note on this clonotype: The CDR3 does not close with the conserved phenylalanine or tryptophan, likely indicating a read error. The chain carries TRBV11-2 and TRBJ1-1; D is unclear. The CDR3 consists of 12 residues. Germline V CDR1 and CDR2: SGHAT, FQNNGV. Trimming cost V 8 bases and J 8 bases, with 15 bases left between them. DNA of the CDR3: TGTGCCAGCGGCTCCGACACGACAGAAGCTTTCTCT. It yields the protein CASGSDTTEAFS.